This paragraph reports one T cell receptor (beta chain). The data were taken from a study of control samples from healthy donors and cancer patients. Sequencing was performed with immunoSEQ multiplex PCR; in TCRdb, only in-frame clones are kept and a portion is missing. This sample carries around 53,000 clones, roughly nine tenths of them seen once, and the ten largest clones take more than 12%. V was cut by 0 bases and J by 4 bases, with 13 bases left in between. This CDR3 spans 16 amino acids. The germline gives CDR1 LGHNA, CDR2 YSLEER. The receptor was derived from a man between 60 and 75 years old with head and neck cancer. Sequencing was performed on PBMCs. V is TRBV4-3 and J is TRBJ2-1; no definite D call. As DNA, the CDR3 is TGCGCCAGCAGCCAAGAGGTAAACTCTTTATACAATGAGCAGTTCTTC. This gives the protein CASSQEVNSLYNEQFF.